One sample yielded the 6 T cell receptor beta chains listed below, sequenced in a study of blood T cell repertoires in COVID-19. Clones were read by immunoSEQ multiplex PCR, and TCRdb kept only the in-frame ones, dropping some. The sample carries approximately 530,000 clones, 85% to 90% recorded once. Sample: peripheral blood. These receptors originate from a woman aged 45-60 years with COVID-19, enrolled during active disease.

This clone showed up just a few times. This chain links TRBV10-3 with TRBJ1-6; TRBD1 matches at 7 bases. The CDR3 is made up of 16 amino acids. The germline V gene has CDR1 ENHRY and CDR2 SYGVKD. V shed 2 bases, J shed 4 bases, and the junction held 5 bases outside the gene matches. DNA of the CDR3: TGTGCCATCAGTGAGAGGGAACAGGGGTATAATTCACCCCTCCACTTT. Its translation is CAISEREQGYNSPLHF.

The chain links TRBV7-9 to TRBJ1-1, with TRBD1 matching over 10 bases. The germline CDR1 and CDR2 sequences are SEHNR and FQNEAQ (reference sequence). The CDR3 totals 15 residues. V shed 2 bases and J 5 bases; nucleotides not matched to a gene: 5. The CDR3 region is CASSLPRQGATEAFF. CDR3 bases: TGTGCCAGCAGCTTACCTAGACAGGGGGCGACTGAAGCTTTCTTT.

The chain is built from TRBV7-6 and TRBJ1-2; weak D call: TRBD1 (6 bases). This CDR3 has 13 amino acids. CDR1 and CDR2 from the germline V gene are SGHVS and FNYEAQ. The V end lost 5 bases, the J end lost 3 bases, and 10 bases lay between the germline ends. CDR3: CASSVEGDYGYTF. The CDR3 region has the DNA TGTGCCAGCAGCGTAGAGGGGGACTATGGCTACACCTTC. Based on the CDR3 plus reference TRBV7-6 and TRBJ1-2, the full variable domain is GAGVSQSPRYKVTKRGQDVALRCDPISGHVSLYWYRQALGQGPEFLTYFNYEAQQDKSGLPNDRFSAERPEGSISTLTIQRTEQRDSAMYRCASSVEGDYGYTFGSGTRLTVV.

The chain carries TRBV7-7 and TRBJ2-3; D is undetermined. V was clipped by 2 bases and J by 0 bases, with 9 bases between them. Germline loops: CDR1 SSHAT, CDR2 FNYEAQ (reference sequence). The CDR3 has 15 residues. The CDR3 sequence is CASSLTAASTDTQYF. The DNA of the CDR3 is TGTGCCAGCAGCTTAACGGCGGCTAGCACAGATACGCAGTATTTT.

The chain employs TRBV30 and TRBJ2-2, with D hard to call. From germline, CDR1 is GTSNPN and CDR2 SVGIG (reference sequence). The CDR3 consists of 14 residues. V was clipped by 0 bases and J by 3 bases, with 8 bases between them. This CDR3 is CAWSVRVDTGELFF. The DNA for the CDR3 is TGTGCCTGGAGTGTACGGGTTGACACCGGGGAGCTGTTTTTT.

V usage is TRBV6-5 and J usage is TRBJ2-1; maybe TRBD1 (6 bases). Germline V gene data show CDR1 as MNHEY and CDR2 as SVGAGI. V was shortened by 6 bases and J by 10 bases, with 16 bases between the two germline ends. There are 13 residues in the CDR3. CDR3 coding DNA: TGTGCCAGCAGCCCAGCAGGGGTCGGGGAGCAGTTCTTC. Translating gives CASSPAGVGEQFF.